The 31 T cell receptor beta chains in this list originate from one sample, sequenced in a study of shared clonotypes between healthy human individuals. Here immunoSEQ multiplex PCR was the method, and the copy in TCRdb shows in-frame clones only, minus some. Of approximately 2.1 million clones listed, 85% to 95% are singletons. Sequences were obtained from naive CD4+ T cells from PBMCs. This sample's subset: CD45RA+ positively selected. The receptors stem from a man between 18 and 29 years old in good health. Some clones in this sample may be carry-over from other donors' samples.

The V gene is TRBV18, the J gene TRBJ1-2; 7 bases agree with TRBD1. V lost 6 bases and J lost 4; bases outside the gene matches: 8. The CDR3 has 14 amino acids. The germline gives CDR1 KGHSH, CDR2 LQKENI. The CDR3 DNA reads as TGTGCCAGCTCTCTCGACAGGGAGTTCTATGGCTACACCTTC. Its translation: CASSLDREFYGYTF.

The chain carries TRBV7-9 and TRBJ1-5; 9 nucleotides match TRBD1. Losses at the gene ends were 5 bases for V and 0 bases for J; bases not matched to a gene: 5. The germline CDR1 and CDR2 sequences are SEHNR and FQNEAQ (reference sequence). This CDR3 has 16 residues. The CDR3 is CASSDYRGPSNQPQHF. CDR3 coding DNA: TGTGCCAGCAGCGACTACAGGGGGCCTAGCAATCAGCCCCAGCATTTT. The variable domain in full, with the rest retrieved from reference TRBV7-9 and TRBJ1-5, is DTGVSQNPRHKITKRGQNVTFRCDPISEHNRLYWYRQTLGQGPEFLTYFQNEAQLEKSRLLSDRFSAERPKGSFSTLEIQRTEQGDSAMYLCASSDYRGPSNQPQHFGDGTRLSIL.

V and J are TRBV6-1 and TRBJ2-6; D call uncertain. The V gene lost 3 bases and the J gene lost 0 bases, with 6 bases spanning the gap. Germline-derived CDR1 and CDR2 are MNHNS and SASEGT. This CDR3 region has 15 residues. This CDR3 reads CASSEGYSGANVLTF. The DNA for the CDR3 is TGTGCCAGCAGTGAGGGTTACTCTGGGGCCAACGTCCTGACTTTC.

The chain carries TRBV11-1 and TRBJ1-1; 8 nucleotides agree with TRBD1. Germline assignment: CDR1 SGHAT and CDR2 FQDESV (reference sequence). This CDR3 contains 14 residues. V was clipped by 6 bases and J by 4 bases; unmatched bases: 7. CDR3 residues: CASRQAQGGTEAFF. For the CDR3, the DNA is TGTGCCAGCAGGCAGGCACAGGGGGGCACTGAAGCTTTCTTT.

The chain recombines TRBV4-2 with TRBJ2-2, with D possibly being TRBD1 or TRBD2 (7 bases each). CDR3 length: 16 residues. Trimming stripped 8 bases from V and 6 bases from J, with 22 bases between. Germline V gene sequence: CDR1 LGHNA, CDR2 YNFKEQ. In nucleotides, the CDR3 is TGTGCCAGCGGGCCCAGGGGGGGGCTAGTCGCCGGGGAGCTGTTTTTT. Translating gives CASGPRGGLVAGELFF.

CDR3 DNA sequence: TGTGCCAGCAGTTTATTCGTGGGACTCAGCTCCTACAATGAGCAGTTCTTC. Translating it yields CASSLFVGLSSYNEQFF. The gene calls are TRBV28 and TRBJ2-1, with a possible D match to TRBD2 (6 bases). CDR3 length equals 17 residues. Deletions cut 1 base from V and 0 bases from J, with 13 bases between. CDR1 is MDHEN, CDR2 SYDVKM, per germline.

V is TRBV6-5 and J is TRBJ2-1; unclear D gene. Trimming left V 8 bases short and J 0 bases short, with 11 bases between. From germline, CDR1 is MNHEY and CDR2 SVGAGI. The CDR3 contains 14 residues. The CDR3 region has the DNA TGTGCCAGCCAGCGATCCCTCTCCTACAATGAGCAGTTCTTC. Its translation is CASQRSLSYNEQFF.

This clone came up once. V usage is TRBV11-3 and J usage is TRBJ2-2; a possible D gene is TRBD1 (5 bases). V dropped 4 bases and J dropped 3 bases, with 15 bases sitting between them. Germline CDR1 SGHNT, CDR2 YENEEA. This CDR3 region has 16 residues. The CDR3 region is CASSSITGWYTGELFF. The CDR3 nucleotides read TGTGCCAGCAGCTCTATTACAGGATGGTACACCGGGGAGCTGTTTTTT.

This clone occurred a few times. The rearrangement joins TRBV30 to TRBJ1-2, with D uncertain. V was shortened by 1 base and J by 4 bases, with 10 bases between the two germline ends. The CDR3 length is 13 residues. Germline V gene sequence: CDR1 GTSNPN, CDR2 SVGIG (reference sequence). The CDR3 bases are TGTGCCTGGAGTGATGGTAGGGCCTATGGCTACACCTTC. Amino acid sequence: CAWSDGRAYGYTF.

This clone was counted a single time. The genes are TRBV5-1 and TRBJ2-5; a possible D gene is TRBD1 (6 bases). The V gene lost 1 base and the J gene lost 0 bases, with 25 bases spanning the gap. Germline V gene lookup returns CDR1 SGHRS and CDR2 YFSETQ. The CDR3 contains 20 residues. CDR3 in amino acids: CASSLYMGRGQWEHQETQYF. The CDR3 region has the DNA TGCGCCAGCAGCTTGTATATGGGCAGGGGTCAGTGGGAGCACCAAGAGACCCAGTACTTC.

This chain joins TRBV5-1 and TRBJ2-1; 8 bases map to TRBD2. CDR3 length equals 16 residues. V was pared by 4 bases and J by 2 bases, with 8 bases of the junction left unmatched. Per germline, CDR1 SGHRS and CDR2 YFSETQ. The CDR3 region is CASSHGTRLAYNEQFF. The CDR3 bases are TGCGCCAGCAGCCACGGGACTAGGCTGGCCTACAATGAGCAGTTCTTC.

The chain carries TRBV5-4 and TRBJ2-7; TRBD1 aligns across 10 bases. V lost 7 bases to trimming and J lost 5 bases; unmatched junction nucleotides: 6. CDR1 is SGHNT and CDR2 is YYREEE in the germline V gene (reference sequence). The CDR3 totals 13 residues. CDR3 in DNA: TGTGCCAGCGCCGGGACAGGGGTCAACGAGCAGTACTTC. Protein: CASAGTGVNEQYF.

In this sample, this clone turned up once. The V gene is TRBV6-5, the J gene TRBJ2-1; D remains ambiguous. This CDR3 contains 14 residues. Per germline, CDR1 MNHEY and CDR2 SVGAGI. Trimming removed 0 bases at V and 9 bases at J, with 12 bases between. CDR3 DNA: TGTGCCAGCAGTTACTCTAATACGGCCCGTGAGCAGTTCTTC. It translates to CASSYSNTAREQFF.

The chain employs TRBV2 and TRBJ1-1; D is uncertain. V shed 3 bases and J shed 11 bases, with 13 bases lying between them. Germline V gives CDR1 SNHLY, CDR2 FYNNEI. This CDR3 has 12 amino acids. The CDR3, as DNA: TGTGCCAGCAGTGATGACAACCTAGAGGCTTTCTTT. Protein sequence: CASSDDNLEAFF.

The CDR3 DNA is TGCGCCAGCAGCCAAGAATGGCAGGCATCCTACAATGAGCAGTTCTTC. Translation gives CASSQEWQASYNEQFF. The chain carries TRBV4-3 and TRBJ2-1; no clear D gene. The V and J ends lost 0 bases and 1 base respectively, with 10 bases between them. The germline CDR1 and CDR2 sequences are LGHNA and YSLEER. The CDR3 is made up of 16 amino acids.

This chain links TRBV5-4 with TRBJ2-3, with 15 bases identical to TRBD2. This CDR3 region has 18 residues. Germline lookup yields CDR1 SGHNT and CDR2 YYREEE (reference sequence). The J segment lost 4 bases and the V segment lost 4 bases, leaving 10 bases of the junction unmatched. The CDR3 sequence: CASSGGGLAGGKPDTQYF. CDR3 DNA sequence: TGTGCCAGCAGCGGGGGTGGACTAGCGGGAGGGAAGCCAGATACGCAGTATTTT.

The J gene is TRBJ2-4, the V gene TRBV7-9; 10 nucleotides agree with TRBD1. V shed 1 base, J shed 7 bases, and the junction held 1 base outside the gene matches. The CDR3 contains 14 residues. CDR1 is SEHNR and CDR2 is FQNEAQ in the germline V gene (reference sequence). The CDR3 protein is CASSLGDRGNIQYF. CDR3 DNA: TGTGCCAGCAGCTTAGGGGACAGGGGTAACATTCAGTACTTC. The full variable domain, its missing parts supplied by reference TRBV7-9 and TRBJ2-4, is DTGVSQNPRHKITKRGQNVTFRCDPISEHNRLYWYRQTLGQGPEFLTYFQNEAQLEKSRLLSDRFSAERPKGSFSTLEIQRTEQGDSAMYLCASSLGDRGNIQYFGAGTRLSVL.

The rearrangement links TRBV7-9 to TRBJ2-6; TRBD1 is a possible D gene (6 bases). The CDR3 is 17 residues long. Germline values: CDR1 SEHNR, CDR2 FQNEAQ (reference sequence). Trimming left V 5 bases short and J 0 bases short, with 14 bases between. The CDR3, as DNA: TGTGCCAGCAGCCAGACGACAGGCGCCTCTGGGGCCAACGTCCTGACTTTC. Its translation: CASSQTTGASGANVLTF. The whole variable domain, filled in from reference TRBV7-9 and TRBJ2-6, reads DTGVSQNPRHKITKRGQNVTFRCDPISEHNRLYWYRQTLGQGPEFLTYFQNEAQLEKSRLLSDRFSAERPKGSFSTLEIQRTEQGDSAMYLCASSQTTGASGANVLTFGAGSRLTVL.

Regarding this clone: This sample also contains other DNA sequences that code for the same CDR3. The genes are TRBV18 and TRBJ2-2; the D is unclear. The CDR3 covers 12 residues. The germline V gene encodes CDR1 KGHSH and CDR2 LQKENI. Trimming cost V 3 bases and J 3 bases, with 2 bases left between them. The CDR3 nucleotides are TGTGCCAGCTCACCCTACACCGGGGAGCTGTTTTTT. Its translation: CASSPYTGELFF.

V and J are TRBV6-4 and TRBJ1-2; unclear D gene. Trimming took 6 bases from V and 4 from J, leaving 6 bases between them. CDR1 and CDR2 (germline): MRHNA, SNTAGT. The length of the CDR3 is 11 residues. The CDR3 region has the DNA TGTGCCAGCAGCGAAGGCTATGGCTACACCTTC. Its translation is CASSEGYGYTF.

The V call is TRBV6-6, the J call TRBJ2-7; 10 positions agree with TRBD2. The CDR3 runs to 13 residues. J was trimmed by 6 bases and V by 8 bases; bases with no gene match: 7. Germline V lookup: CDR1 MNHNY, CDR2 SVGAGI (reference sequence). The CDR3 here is CASYSGRESEQYF. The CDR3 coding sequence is TGTGCCAGCTACAGCGGGAGGGAATCCGAGCAGTACTTC.

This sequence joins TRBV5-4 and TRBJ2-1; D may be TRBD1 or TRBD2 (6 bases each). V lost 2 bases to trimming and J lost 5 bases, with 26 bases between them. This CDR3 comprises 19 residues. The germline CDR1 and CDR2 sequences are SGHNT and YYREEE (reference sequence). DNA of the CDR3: TGTGCCAGCAGCTTAGGGGGAAAGGTCGTGGGAGGTTTAAACAATGAGCAGTTCTTC. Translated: CASSLGGKVVGGLNNEQFF.

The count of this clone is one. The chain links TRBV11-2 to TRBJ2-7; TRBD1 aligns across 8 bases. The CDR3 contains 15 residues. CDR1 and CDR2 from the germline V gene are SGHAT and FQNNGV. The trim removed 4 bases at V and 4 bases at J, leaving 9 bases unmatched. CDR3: CASSYYQGAVYEQYF. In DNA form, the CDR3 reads TGTGCCAGCAGCTACTATCAGGGGGCGGTTTACGAGCAGTACTTC.

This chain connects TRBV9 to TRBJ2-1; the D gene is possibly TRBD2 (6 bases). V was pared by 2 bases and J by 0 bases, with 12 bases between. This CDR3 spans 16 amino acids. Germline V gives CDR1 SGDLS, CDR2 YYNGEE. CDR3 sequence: CASSVGAGNSYNEQFF. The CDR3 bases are TGTGCCAGCAGCGTTGGGGCGGGAAACTCCTACAATGAGCAGTTCTTC.

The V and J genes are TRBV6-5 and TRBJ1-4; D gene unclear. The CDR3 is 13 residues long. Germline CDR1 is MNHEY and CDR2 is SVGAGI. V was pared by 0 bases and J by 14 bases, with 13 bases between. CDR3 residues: CASSYSKFGVLFF. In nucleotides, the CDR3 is TGTGCCAGCAGTTACTCGAAATTCGGCGTGCTGTTTTTT.

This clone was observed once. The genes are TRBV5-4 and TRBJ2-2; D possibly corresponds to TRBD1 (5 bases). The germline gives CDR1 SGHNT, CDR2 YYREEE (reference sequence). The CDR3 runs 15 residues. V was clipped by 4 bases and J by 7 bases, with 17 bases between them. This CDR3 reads CASSSMGGAGGELFF. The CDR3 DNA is TGTGCCAGCAGCAGTATGGGTGGGGCAGGCGGGGAGCTGTTTTTT.

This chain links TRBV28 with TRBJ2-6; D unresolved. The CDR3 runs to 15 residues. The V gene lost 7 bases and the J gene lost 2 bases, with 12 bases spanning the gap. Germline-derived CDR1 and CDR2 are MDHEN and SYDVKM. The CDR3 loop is CASKVQYTGANVLTF. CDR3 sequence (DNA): TGTGCCAGCAAAGTCCAGTATACTGGGGCCAACGTCCTGACTTTC.

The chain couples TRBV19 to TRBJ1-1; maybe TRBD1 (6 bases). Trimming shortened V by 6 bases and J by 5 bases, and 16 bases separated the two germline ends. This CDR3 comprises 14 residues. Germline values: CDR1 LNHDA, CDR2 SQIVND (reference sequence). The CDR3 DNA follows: TGTGCCAGTAGCAATACAGGGCTGGGGACTGAAGCTTTCTTT. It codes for CASSNTGLGTEAFF.

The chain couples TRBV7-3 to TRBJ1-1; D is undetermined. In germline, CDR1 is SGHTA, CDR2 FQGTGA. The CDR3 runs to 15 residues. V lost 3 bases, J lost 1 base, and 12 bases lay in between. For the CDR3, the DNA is TGTGCCAGCAGCTTGGGCGTTATGGGGAACACTGAAGCTTTCTTT. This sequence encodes CASSLGVMGNTEAFF.

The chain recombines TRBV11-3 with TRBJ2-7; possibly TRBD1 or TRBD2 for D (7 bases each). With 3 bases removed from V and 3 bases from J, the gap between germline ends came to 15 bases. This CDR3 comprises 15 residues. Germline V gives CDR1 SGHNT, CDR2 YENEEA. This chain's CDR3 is CASSFTGDYVYEQYF. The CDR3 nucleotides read TGTGCCAGCAGCTTCACAGGGGACTATGTCTACGAGCAGTACTTC.

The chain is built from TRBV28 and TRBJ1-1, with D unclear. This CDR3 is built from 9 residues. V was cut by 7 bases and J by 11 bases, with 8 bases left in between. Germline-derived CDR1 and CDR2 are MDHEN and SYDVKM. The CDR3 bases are TGTGCCAGCACCACTGGGGCTTTCTTT. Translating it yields CASTTGAFF. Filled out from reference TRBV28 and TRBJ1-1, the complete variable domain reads DVKVTQSSRYLVKRTGEKVFLECVQDMDHENMFWYRQDPGLGLRLIYFSYDVKMKEKGDIPEGYSVSREKKERFSLILESASTNQTSMYLCASTTGAFFGQGTRLTVV.